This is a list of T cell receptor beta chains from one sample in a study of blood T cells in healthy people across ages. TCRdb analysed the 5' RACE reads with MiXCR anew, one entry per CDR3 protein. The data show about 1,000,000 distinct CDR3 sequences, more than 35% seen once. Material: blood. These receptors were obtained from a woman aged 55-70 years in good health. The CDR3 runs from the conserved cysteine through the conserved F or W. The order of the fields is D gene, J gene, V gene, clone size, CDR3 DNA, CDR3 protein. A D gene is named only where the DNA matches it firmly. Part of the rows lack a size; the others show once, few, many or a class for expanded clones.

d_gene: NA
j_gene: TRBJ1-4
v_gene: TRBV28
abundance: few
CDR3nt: TGTGCCAGCAGCCCTACGGCGGGGCTAGGTGAAAAACTGTTTTTT
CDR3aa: CASSPTAGLGEKLFF

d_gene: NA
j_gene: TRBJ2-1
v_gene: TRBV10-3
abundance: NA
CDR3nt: TGTGCCATCAAACAGGTGGCCTACAATGAGCAGTTCTTC
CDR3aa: CAIKQVAYNEQFF

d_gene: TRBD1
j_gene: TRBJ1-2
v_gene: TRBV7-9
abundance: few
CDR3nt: TGTGCCAGCAGCTTGCGGACAGGGGGCGGCTACACCTTC
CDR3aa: CASSLRTGGGYTF

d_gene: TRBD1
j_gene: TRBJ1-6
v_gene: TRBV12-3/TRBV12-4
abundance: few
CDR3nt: TGTGCCAGCAGAAGACAGGGTACAGTTACTAATTCACCCCTCCACTTT
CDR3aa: CASRRQGTVTNSPLHF

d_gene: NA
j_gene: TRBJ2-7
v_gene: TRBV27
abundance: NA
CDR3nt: TGTGCCAGCAGTCTTCTTCCAAGGAAGTCCTACGAGCAGTACTTC
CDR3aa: CASSLLPRKSYEQYF

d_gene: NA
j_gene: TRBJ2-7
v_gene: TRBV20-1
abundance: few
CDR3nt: TGCAGTGCTAGCAGCAGGAAGGTCAACGAGCAGTACTTC
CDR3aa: CSASSRKVNEQYF

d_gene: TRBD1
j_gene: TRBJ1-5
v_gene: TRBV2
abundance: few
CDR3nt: TGTGCCAGCAGAACCGGGACAGGGCGCAATCAGCCCCAGCATTTT
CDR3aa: CASRTGTGRNQPQHF

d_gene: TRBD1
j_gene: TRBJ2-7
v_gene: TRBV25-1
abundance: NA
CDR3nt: TGTGCCAGCAGGAGGACAGGGTCCTTCTACGAGCAGTACTTC
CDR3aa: CASRRTGSFYEQYF

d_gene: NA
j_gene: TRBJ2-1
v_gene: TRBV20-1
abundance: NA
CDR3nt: TGCAGTGCTAGAGGAGGGGGCGCGGGAAATGAGCAGTTCTTC
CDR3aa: CSARGGGAGNEQFF

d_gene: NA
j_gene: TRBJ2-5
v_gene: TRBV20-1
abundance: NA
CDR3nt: TGCAGTGCTGGAATAAGTGAGACCCAGTACTTC
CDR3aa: CSAGISETQYF

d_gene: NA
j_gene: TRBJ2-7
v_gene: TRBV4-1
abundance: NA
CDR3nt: TGCGCCAGCAGCCTAGCGGTGTACTACGAGCAGTACTTC
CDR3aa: CASSLAVYYEQYF

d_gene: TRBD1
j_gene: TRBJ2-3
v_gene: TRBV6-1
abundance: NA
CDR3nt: TGTGCCAGCACCAGAATTGACAGGGGCACAGATACGCAGTATTTT
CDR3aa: CASTRIDRGTDTQYF

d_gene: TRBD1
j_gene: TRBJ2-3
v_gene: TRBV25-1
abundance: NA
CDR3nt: TGTGCCAGCAGTGTATCCAGGACAGGGACCACAGATACGCAGTATTTT
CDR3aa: CASSVSRTGTTDTQYF

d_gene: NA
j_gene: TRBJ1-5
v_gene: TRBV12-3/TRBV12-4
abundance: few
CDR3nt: TGTGCCAGCAGTTTGGGGATACAGCCCCAGCATTTT
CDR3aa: CASSLGIQPQHF

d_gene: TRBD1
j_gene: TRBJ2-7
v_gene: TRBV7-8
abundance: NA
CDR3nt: TGTGCCAGCAGCTTAGTAGGGGGACAGGGGATCTACGAGCAGTACTTC
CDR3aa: CASSLVGGQGIYEQYF

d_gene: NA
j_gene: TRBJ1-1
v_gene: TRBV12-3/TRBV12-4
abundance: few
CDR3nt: TGTGCCAGCAGAGCCCGGGGCCCGGAGACTGAAGCTTTCTTT
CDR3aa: CASRARGPETEAFF

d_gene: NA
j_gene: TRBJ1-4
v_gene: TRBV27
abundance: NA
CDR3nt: TGTGCCAGCAGCCTTGTAGCAACTAATGAAAAACTGTTTTTT
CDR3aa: CASSLVATNEKLFF

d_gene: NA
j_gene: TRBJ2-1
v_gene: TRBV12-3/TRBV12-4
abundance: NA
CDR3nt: TGTGCCAGCAGTACGTCCTCGAGCTCCTACAATGAGCAGTTCTTC
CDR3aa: CASSTSSSSYNEQFF

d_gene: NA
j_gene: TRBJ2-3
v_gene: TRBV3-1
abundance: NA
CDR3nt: TGTGCCAGCAGCCAAGACCGCAGGGGCGATACGCAGTATTTT
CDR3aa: CASSQDRRGDTQYF

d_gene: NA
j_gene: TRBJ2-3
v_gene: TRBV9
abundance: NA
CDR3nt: TGTGCCAGCAGCGTAGAGGACCCAGGTACGCAGTATTTT
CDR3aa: CASSVEDPGTQYF

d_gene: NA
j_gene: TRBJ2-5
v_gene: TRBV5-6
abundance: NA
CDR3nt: TGTGCCAGCAGCTTGGCACTAGTGGAGTGGTCAGCGGAGGAGCAGTACTTC
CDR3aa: CASSLALVEWSAEEQYF

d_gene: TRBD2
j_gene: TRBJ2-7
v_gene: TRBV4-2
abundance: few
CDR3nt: TGTGCCAGCAGCCAAGTAGCGGGGAATATCTACGAGCAGTACTTC
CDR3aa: CASSQVAGNIYEQYF

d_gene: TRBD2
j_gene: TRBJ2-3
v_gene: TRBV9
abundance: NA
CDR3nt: TGTGTCAGCAGCTCTTTGGGACTAGCGGGGTCCAAGGATACGCAGTATTTT
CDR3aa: CVSSSLGLAGSKDTQYF

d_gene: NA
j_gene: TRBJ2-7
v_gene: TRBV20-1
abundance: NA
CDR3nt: TGCAGTGCTAGAGACAGGGCATGGTCCTACGAGCAGTACTTC
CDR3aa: CSARDRAWSYEQYF

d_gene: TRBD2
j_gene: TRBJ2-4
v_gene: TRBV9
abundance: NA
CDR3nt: TGTGCCAGCAGCGTAGAGGGAGGGCCCAAAAACATTCAGTACTTC
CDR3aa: CASSVEGGPKNIQYF

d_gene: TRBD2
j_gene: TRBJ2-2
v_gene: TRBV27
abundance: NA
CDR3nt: TGTGCCGGCAGTTTACTAGCGGATGCGAACACCGGGGAGCTGTTTTTT
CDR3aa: CAGSLLADANTGELFF

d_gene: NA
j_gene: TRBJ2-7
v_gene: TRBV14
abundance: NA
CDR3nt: TGTGCCAGCAGCCACCCTGTGACAGGCCCCTACGAGCAGTACTTC
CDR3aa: CASSHPVTGPYEQYF

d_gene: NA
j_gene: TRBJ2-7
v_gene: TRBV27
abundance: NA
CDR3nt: TGTGCCAGCAGTTCCCAGACCACCTACGAGCAGTACTTC
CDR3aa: CASSSQTTYEQYF